A single sample gave rise to the 6 T cell receptor beta chains below, sequenced in a study of cytomegalovirus exposure and HLA in healthy donors (dated by TCRdb to about 2017). Library preparation used the immunoSEQ multiplex PCR assay. For the multiplex PCR, a mixture combining 60 forward primers for TCR Vbeta segments and 13 reverse primers for TCR Jbeta segments was used. TCRdb mirrors the immuneACCESS table, restricted to in-frame sequences. Some clones are absent from its copies; in checked studies, under half trace to an unresolved V gene, and the reason for the others is unknown. The table for this sample lists approximately 160,000 clones; 75% to 80% of them were counted only once. The ten biggest clones cover about 0.62% of the sample. The sample was PBMCs. These receptors all stem from a male donor in good health and CMV-seronegative.

There are a few counts of this clone. This chain links TRBV27 with TRBJ1-2; D might be TRBD1 (5 bases). V was pared by 4 bases and J by 0 bases, with 15 bases between. The germline V gene has CDR1 MNHEY and CDR2 SMNVEV (reference sequence). This CDR3 region has 16 residues. For the CDR3, the DNA is TGTGCCAGCAGTTCCCAGGGCGGCGAAGCTAACTATGGCTACACCTTC. As protein: CASSSQGGEANYGYTF.

On this clone: At one boundary the junction diverges from the germline segment, which might be a read error. The V and J genes are TRBV7-9 and TRBJ2-7; D might be TRBD2 (5 bases). The CDR3 extends over 15 amino acids. Per the germline V gene, CDR1 is SEHNR and CDR2 is FQNEAQ (reference sequence). CDR3 region: CSSSSSGSPNYEQYF. The CDR3 nucleotides read TGTTCCAGCAGCTCCAGCGGATCCCCTAATTACGAGCAGTACTTC.

The rearrangement uses TRBV6-5 and TRBJ1-3; maybe TRBD1 (5 bases). The CDR3 runs 13 residues. With 9 bases removed from V and 2 bases from J, the gap between germline ends came to 11 bases. The V gene's germline CDR1 is MNHEY and CDR2 SVGAGI. CDR3 region: CASSGGTGNTIYF. The CDR3 DNA sequence: TGTGCCAGTTCGGGGGGAACTGGAAACACCATATATTTT.

The gene calls are TRBV7-2 and TRBJ2-1, with 11 bases matching TRBD1. V was clipped by 5 bases and J by 3 bases; unmatched bases: 9. The CDR3 contains 17 residues. Looked up from germline, CDR1 is SGHTA and CDR2 is FQGNSA. This chain's CDR3 is CASSRLTGTGGYNEQFF. The CDR3 nucleotides are TGTGCCAGCAGCAGATTAACCGGGACAGGGGGCTACAATGAGCAGTTCTTC.

The V gene is TRBV11-2, the J gene TRBJ2-7; TRBD2 matches at 8 bases. Looked up from germline, CDR1 is SGHAT and CDR2 is FQNNGV. The trim removed 5 bases at V and 4 bases at J, leaving 10 bases unmatched. The CDR3 is 15 amino acids. The CDR3 DNA reads TGTGCCAGCAGCAGGCCGGGACTAGGGGTTTACGAGCAGTACTTC. Protein: CASSRPGLGVYEQYF. The full variable domain, in which reference TRBV11-2 and TRBJ2-7 provide the parts outside the CDR3, is EAGVAQSPRYKIIEKRQSVAFWCNPISGHATLYWYQQILGQGPKLLIQFQNNGVVDDSQLPKDRFSAERLKGVDSTLKIQPAKLEDSAVYLCASSRPGLGVYEQYFGPGTRLTVT.

This clone was detected a few times. The chain employs TRBV30 and TRBJ1-5; no definite D call. Germline loops: CDR1 GTSNPN, CDR2 SVGIG (reference sequence). V was pared by 2 bases and J by 4 bases, with 9 bases between. CDR3 size: 13 residues. CDR3 residues: CAWSPDTNQPQHF. The CDR3 DNA is TGTGCCTGGAGTCCTGACACGAATCAGCCCCAGCATTTT.